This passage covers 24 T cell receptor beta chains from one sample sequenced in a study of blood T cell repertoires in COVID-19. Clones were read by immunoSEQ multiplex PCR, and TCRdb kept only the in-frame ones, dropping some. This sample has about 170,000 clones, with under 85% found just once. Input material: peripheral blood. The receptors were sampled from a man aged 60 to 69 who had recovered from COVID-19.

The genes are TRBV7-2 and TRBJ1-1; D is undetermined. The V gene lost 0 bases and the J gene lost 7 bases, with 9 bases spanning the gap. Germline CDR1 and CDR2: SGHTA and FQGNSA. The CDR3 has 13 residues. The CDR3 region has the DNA TGTGCCAGCAGCTTAGCGAGGGCAGTTGAAGCTTTCTTT. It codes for CASSLARAVEAFF.

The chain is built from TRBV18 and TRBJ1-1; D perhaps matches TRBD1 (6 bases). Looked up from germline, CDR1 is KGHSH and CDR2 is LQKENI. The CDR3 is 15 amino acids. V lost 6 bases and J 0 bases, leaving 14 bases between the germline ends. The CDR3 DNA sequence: TGTGCCAGCTCGCACAGGGTTCTGATGAACACTGAAGCTTTCTTT. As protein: CASSHRVLMNTEAFF.

CDR3 protein: CASSLGQPYNEQFF. DNA of the CDR3: TGTGCCAGCAGCTTGGGACAGCCTTACAATGAGCAGTTCTTC. The J gene is TRBJ2-1, the V gene TRBV11-3; 7 bases fit TRBD1. J lost 4 bases, V lost 3 bases, and 3 bases had no gene match. Germline CDR1 SGHNT, CDR2 YENEEA. This CDR3 comprises 14 residues.

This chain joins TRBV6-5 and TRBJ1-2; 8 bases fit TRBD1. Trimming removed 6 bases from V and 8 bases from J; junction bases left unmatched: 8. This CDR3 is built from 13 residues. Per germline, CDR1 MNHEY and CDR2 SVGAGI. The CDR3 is CASSPRQGIGYTF. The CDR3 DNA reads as TGTGCCAGCAGCCCCCGACAGGGGATAGGCTACACCTTC.

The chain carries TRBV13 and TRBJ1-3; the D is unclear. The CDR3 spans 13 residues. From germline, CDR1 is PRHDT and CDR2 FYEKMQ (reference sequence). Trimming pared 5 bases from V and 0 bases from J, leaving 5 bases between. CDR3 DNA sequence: TGTGCCAGCAGCAGACTCTCTGGAAACACCATATATTTT. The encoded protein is CASSRLSGNTIYF. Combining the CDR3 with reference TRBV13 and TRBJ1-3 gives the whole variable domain AAGVIQSPRHLIKEKRETATLKCYPIPRHDTVYWYQQGPGQDPQFLISFYEKMQSDKGSIPDRFSAQQFSDYHSELNMSSLELGDSALYFCASSRLSGNTIYFGEGSWLTVV.

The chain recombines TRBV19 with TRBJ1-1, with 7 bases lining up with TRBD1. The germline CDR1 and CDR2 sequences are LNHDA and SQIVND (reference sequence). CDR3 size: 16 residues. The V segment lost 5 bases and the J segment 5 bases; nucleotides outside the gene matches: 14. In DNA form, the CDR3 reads TGTGCCAGTAGTTCCCACTTAAGACAGGGAGGTACTGAAGCTTTCTTT. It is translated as CASSSHLRQGGTEAFF.

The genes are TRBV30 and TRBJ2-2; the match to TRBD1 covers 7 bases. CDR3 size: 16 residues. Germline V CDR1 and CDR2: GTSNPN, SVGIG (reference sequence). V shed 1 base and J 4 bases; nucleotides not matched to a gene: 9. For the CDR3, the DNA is TGTGCCTGGAGTGAAGGACAGGTCAGGGGCACCGGGGAGCTGTTTTTT. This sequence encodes CAWSEGQVRGTGELFF.

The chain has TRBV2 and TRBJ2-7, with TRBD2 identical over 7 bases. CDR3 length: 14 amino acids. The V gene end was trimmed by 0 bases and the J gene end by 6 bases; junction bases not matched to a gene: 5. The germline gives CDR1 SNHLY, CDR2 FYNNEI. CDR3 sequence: CASSEAWGGSEQYF. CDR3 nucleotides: TGTGCCAGCAGTGAAGCCTGGGGAGGGAGCGAGCAGTACTTC.

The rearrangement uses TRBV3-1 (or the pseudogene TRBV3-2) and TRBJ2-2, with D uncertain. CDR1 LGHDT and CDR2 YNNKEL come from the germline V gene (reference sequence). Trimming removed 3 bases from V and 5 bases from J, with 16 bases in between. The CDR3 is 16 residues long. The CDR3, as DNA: TGTGCCAGCAGCCAGGTCCGGTCCTCGAGGACCGGGGAGCTGTTTTTT. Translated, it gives CASSQVRSSRTGELFF.

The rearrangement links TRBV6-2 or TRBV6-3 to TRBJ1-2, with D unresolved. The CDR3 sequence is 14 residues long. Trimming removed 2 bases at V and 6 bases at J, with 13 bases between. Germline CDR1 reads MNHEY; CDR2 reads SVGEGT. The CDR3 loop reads CASSYEASLHGYTF. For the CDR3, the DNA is TGTGCCAGCAGTTACGAAGCTTCTCTGCATGGCTACACCTTC.

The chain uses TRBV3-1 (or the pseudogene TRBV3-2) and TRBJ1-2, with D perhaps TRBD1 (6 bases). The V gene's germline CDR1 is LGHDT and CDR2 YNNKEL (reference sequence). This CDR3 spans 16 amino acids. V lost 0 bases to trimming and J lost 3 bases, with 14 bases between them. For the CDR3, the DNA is TGTGCCAGCAGCCAAGAAGGGCAAGGGGGGGACTATGGCTACACCTTC. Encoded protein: CASSQEGQGGDYGYTF.

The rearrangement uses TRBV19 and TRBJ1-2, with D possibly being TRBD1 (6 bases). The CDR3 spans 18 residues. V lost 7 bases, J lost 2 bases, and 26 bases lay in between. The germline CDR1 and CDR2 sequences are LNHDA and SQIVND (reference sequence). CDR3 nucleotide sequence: TGTGCCAGTACCCAGGTCCGATTAACAGGGCCGAACAACTATGGCTACACCTTC. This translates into CASTQVRLTGPNNYGYTF.

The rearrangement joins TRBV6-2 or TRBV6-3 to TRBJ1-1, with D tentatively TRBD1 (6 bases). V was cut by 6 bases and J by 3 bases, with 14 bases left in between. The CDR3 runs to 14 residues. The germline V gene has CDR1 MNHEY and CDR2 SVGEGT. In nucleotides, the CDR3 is TGTGCCAGCAGCAGGGGACCGGGGGACACTGAAGCTTTCTTT. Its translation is CASSRGPGDTEAFF.

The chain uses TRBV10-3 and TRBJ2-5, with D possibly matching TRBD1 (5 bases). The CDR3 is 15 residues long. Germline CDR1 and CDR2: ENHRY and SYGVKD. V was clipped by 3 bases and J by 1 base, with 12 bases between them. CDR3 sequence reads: CAISDPTTAQETQYF. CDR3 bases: TGTGCCATCAGTGACCCAACGACAGCCCAAGAGACCCAGTACTTC.

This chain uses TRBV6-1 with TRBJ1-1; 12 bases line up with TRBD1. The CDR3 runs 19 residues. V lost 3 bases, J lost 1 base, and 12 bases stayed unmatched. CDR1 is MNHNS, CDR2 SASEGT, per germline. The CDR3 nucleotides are TGTGCCAGCAGTGACCGGGACAGGGGGCTGGTTCCCAAGAACACTGAAGCTTTCTTT. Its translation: CASSDRDRGLVPKNTEAFF.

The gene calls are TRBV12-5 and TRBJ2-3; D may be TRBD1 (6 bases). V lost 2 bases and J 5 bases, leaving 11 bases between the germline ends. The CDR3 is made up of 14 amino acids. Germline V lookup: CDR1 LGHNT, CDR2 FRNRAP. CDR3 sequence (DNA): TGTGCTAGTGGTTTGCTCCAACAGGGAGATACGCAGTATTTT. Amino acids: CASGLLQQGDTQYF.

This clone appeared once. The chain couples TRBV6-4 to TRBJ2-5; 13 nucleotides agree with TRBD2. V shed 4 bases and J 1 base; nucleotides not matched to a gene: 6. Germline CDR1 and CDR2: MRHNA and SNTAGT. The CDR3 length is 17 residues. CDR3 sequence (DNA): TGTGCCAGCAGTGGGGGACTAGCGGGGAACCCCCAAGAGACCCAGTACTTC. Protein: CASSGGLAGNPQETQYF.

The CDR3, as DNA: TGCGCCAGCAGCTTCGGACAGGGTCGGAATCAGCCCCAGCATTTT. Amino acids: CASSFGQGRNQPQHF. The V and J genes are TRBV5-1 and TRBJ1-5; 8 positions match TRBD1. The germline V gene encodes CDR1 SGHRS and CDR2 YFSETQ. The CDR3 runs to 15 residues. The trim removed 2 bases at V and 4 bases at J, leaving 5 bases unmatched.

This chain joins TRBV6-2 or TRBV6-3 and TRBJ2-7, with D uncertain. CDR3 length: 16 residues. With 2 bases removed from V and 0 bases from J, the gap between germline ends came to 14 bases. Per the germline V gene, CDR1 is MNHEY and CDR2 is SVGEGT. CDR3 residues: CASSYRSALTSYEQYF. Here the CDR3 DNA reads TGTGCCAGCAGTTACCGCAGCGCTCTGACCTCCTACGAGCAGTACTTC.

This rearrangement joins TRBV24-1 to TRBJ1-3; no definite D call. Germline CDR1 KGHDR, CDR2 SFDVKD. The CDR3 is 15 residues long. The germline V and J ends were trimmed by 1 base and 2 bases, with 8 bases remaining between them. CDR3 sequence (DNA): TGTGCCACCAGTGATTTCCGCGCGCCTGGAAACACCATATATTTT. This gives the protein CATSDFRAPGNTIYF.

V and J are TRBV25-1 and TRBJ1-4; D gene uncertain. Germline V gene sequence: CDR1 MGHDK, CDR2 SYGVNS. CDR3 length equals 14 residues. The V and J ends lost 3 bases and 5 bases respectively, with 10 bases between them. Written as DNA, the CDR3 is TGTGCCAGCAGTGAGCACAGCAACAATGAAAAACTGTTTTTT. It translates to CASSEHSNNEKLFF.

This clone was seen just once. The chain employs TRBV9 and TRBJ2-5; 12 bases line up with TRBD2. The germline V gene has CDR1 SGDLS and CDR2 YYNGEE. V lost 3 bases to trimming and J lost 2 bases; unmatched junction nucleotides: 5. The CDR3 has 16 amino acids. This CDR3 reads CASSATLAGGQETQYF. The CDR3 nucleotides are TGTGCCAGCAGCGCTACGCTAGCGGGGGGGCAAGAGACCCAGTACTTC. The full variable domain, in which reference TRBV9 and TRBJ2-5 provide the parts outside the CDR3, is DSGVTQTPKHLITATGQRVTLRCSPRSGDLSVYWYQQSLDQGLQFLIQYYNGEERAKGNILERFSAQQFPDLHSELNLSSLELGDSALYFCASSATLAGGQETQYFGPGTRLLVL.

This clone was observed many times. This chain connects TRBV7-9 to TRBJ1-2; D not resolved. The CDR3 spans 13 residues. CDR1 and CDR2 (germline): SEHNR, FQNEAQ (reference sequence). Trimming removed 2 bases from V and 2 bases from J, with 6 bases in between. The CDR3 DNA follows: TGTGCCAGCAGCTTACGACAAAACTATGGCTACACCTTC. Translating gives CASSLRQNYGYTF.

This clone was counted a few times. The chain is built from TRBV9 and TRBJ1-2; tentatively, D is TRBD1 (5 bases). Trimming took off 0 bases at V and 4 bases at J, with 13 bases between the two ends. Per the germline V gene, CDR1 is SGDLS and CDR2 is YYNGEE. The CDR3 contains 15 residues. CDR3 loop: CASSVGPTATYGYTF. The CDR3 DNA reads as TGTGCCAGCAGCGTAGGACCGACAGCCACCTATGGCTACACCTTC.